Presented here are 2 T cell receptor beta chains from one specimen sequenced in a study of regulatory dendritic cells for organ transplantation. The assay was immunoSEQ multiplex PCR, and TCRdb's table has in-frame clones only and misses some. The sample lists 30,000 to 45,000 clones; just over 90% were seen once. What was sequenced was naive CD8+ T cells from blood. Subset given: CD45RA+ naive T cells. The origin of the receptors is a human donor in good health.

The chain joins TRBV28 to TRBJ2-1, with TRBD2 as a possible D gene (5 bases). The germline CDR1 and CDR2 sequences are MDHEN and SYDVKM. The CDR3 has 15 residues. V was pared by 6 bases and J by 0 bases, with 12 bases between. CDR3: CASRLLGASYNEQFF. The CDR3 region has the DNA TGTGCCAGCAGGCTTTTGGGAGCCTCCTACAATGAGCAGTTCTTC.

The genes are TRBV18 and TRBJ1-2, with D perhaps matching TRBD1 (5 bases). Germline loops: CDR1 KGHSH, CDR2 LQKENI. V gave up 2 bases and J gave up 2 bases, with 9 bases separating them. CDR3 size: 14 residues. This CDR3 reads CASSPGGANYGYTF. In nucleotides, the CDR3 is TGTGCCAGCTCACCAGGAGGGGCGAACTATGGCTACACCTTC. The variable domain in full, completed from reference TRBV18 and TRBJ1-2, reads NAGVMQNPRHLVRRRGQEARLRCSPMKGHSHVYWYRQLPEEGLKFMVYLQKENIIDESGMPKERFSAEFPKEGPSILRIQQVVRGDSAAYFCASSPGGANYGYTFGSGTRLTVV.